A single T cell receptor beta chain is shown here with its context. As yet, its antigen is unknown. Second-dose groups at about 4 or about 12 weeks were pooled. The data are from a study of T cell responses to AZD1222 COVID-19 vaccine. Study results and caveats: Repertoire sampling was restricted to post-peak T cell response timepoints. Along spike, vaccine-associated CD4 TCRs were found throughout, with dominance at 160-218 and 743-854. Possibly, clonal diversity was underestimated; donors were largely white British and included more females.

Here immunoSEQ multiplex PCR was the method, and the copy in TCRdb shows in-frame clones only, minus some. The table lists more than 120,000 clones, 92% of them singletons, with about 10% in the top ten. Deletions cut 5 bases from V and 7 bases from J, with 12 bases between. Germline V CDR1 and CDR2: MDHEN, SYDVKM. The CDR3 runs to 14 residues. The receptor comes from an adult who received the AZD1222 COVID-19 vaccine. The sequencing here drew on peripheral blood, taken 28 days after the second AZD1222 dose. The chain combines TRBV28 with TRBJ1-6; D remains ambiguous. The CDR3 DNA reads TGTGCCAGCAGTCCATTTGGGGAAAATTCACCCCTCCACTTT. It codes for CASSPFGENSPLHF.